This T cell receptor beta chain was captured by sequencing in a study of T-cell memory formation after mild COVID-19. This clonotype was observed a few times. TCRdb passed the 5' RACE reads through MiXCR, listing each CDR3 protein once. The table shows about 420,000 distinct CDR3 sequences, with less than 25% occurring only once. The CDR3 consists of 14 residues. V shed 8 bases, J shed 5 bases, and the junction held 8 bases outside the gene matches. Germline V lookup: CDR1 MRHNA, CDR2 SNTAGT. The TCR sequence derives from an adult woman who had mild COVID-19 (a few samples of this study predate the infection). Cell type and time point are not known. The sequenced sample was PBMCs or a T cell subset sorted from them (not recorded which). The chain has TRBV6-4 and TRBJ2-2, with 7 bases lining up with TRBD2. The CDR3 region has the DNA TGTGCCAGCGCCGAGGGCGGGAGTACCGGGGAGCTGTTTTTT. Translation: CASAEGGSTGELFF.